This T cell receptor (beta chain) was captured by sequencing in a study of cytomegalovirus exposure and HLA in healthy donors. CDR1 is LGHNA and CDR2 is YSLEER in the germline V gene. V lost 3 bases and J lost 1; bases outside the gene matches: 9. The CDR3 contains 18 residues. Though nominally healthy at sampling, donors likely had unrecorded immune exposures. With respect to this clone: Its specificity is not known.

PCR primers comprised 60 Vbeta and 13 Jbeta primers. Produced via immunoSEQ multiplex PCR; TCRdb's table is partial and in-frame only. This table holds about 160,000 clones, 60% to 80% found once. General study findings and limits: Versus the roughly 700-donor mean, an Asian-associated ancestry cluster reportedly showed fewer N-insertions in a later analysis. Presence/absence analyses assumed roughly uniform sequencing depth across donors, which may not hold.

Specimen: PBMCs. The chain uses TRBV4-3 and TRBJ2-3; 11 bases fit TRBD2. This receptor was obtained from a male donor in good health and CMV-seronegative. CDR3 residues: CASSQAHPGLAGTDTQYF. The CDR3 nucleotides read TGCGCCAGCAGCCAGGCTCATCCGGGACTAGCGGGCACAGATACGCAGTATTTT.